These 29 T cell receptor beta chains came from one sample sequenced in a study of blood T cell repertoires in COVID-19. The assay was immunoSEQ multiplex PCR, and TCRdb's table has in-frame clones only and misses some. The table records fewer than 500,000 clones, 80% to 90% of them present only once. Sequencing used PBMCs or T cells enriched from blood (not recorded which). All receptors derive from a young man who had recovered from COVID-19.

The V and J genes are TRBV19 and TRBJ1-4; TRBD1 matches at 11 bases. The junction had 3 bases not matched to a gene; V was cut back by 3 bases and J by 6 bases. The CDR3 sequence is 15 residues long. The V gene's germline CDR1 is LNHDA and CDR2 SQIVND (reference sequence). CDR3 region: CASSMGTGGDEKLFF. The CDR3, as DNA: TGTGCCAGTAGTATGGGGACAGGGGGTGATGAAAAACTGTTTTTT.

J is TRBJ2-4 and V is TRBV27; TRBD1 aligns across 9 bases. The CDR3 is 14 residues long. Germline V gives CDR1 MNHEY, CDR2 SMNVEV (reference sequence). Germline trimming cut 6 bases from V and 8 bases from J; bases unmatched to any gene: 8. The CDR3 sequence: CASSTRDRVDIQYF. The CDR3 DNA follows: TGTGCCAGCAGCACCCGGGACAGGGTCGACATTCAGTACTTC.

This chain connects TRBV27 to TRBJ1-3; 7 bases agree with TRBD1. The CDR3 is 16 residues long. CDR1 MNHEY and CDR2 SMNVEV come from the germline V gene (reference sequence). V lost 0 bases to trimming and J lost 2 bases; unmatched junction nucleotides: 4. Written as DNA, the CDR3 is TGTGCCAGCAGTTTATCAGCGACAGGGACTGGAAACACCATATATTTT. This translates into CASSLSATGTGNTIYF.

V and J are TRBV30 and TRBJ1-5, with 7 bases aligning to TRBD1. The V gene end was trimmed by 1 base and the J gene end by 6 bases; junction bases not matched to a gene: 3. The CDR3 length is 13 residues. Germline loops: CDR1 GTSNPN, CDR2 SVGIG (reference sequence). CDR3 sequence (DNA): TGTGCCTGGAGTGAGACAGGGAGTCAGCCCCAGCATTTT. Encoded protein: CAWSETGSQPQHF. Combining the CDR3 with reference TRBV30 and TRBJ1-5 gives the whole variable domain SQTIHQWPATLVQPVGSPLSLECTVEGTSNPNLYWYRQAAGRGLQLLFYSVGIGQISSEVPQNLSASRPQDRQFILSSKKLLLSDSGFYLCAWSETGSQPQHFGDGTRLSIL.

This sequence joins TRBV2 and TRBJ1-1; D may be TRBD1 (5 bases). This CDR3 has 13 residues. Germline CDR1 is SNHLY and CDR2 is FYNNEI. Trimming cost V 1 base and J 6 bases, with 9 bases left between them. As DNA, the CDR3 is TGTGCCAGCAGTGAAGATTGGGGGGCTGAAGCTTTCTTT. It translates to CASSEDWGAEAFF. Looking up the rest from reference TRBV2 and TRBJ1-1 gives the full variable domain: EPEVTQTPSHQVTQMGQEVILRCVPISNHLYFYWYRQILGQKVEFLVSFYNNEISEKSEIFDDQFSVERPDGSNFTLKIRSTKLEDSAMYFCASSEDWGAEAFFGQGTRLTVV.

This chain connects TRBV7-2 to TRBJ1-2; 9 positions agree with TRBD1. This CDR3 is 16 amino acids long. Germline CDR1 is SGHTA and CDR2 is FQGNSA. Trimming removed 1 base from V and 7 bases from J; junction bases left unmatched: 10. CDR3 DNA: TGTGCCAGCAGCTTAGGACAGGGGGACCTCGCGGCTGGCTACACCTTC. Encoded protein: CASSLGQGDLAAGYTF.

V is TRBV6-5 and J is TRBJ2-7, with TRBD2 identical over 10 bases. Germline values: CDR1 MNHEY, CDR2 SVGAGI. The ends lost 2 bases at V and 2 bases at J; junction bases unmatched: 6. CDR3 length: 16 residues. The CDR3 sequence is CASSYNGLAGAYEQYF. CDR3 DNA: TGTGCCAGCAGTTACAATGGGCTAGCGGGAGCCTACGAGCAGTACTTC.

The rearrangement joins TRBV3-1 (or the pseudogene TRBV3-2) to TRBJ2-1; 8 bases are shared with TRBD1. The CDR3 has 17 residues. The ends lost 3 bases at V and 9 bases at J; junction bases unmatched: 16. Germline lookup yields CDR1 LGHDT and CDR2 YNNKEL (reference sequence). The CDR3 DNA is TGTGCCAGCAGCCAGGGTCAGGGCAGGGGGCGTCTAGGTGAGCAGTTCTTC. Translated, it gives CASSQGQGRGRLGEQFF.

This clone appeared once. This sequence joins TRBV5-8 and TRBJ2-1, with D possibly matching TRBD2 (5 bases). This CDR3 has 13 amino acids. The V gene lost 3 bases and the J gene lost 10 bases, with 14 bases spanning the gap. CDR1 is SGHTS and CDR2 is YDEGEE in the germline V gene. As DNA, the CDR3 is TGTGCCAGCAGCTCCCTACTAGAGCGGGAGCAGTTCTTC. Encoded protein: CASSSLLEREQFF.

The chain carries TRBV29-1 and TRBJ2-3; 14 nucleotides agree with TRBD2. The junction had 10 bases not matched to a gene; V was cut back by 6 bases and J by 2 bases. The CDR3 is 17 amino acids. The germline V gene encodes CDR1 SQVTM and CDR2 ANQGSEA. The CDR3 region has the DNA TGCAGCGTGGAGGGACTAGCGGGAGTCCACAACACAGATACGCAGTATTTT. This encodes CSVEGLAGVHNTDTQYF.

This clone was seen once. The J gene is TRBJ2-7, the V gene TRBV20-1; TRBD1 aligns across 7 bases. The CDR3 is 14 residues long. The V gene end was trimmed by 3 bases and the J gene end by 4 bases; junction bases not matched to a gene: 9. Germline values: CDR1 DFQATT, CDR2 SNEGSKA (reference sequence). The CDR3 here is CSASTGTAAYEQYF. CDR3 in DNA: TGCAGTGCTAGTACCGGGACAGCAGCATACGAGCAGTACTTC.

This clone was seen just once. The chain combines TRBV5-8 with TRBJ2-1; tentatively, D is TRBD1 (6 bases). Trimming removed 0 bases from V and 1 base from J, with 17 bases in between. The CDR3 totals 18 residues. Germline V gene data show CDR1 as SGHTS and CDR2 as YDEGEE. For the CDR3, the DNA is TGTGCCAGCAGCTTGGTCGGCGATTCAGGGGTATCCTACAATGAGCAGTTCTTC. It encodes CASSLVGDSGVSYNEQFF. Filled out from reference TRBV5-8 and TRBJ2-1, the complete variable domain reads EAGVTQSPTHLIKTRGQQATLRCSPISGHTSVYWYQQALGLGLQFLLWYDEGEERNRGNFPPRFSGRQFPNYSSELNVNALELEDSALYLCASSLVGDSGVSYNEQFFGPGTRLTVL.

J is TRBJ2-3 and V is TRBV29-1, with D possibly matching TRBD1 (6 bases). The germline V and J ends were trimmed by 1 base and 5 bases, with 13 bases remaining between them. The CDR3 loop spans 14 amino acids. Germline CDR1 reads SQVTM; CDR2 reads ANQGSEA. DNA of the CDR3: TGCAGCGTTGAAGGGGGGCCAATATTAGATACGCAGTATTTT. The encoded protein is CSVEGGPILDTQYF.

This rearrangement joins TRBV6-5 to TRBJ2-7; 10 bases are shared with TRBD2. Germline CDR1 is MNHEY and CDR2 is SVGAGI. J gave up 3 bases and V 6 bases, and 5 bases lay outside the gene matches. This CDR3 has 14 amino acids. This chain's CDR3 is CASRTLAGVYEQYF. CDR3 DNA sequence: TGTGCCAGCAGGACTCTAGCGGGAGTCTACGAGCAGTACTTC.

The CDR3 spells CSVVSSNYGYTF. CDR3 coding DNA: TGCAGCGTTGTATCCTCTAACTATGGCTACACCTTC. V gene TRBV29-1 combines with J gene TRBJ1-2; D remains ambiguous. Trimming stripped 4 bases from V and 0 bases from J, with 6 bases between. Per germline, CDR1 SQVTM and CDR2 ANQGSEA. This CDR3 spans 12 amino acids.

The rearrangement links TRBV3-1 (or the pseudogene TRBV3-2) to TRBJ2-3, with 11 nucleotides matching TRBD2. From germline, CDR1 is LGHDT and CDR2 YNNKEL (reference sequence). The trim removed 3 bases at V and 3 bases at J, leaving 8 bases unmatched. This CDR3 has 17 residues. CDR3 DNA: TGTGCCAGCAGCCATGCGAGGGCTAGCGGGAGGACAGATACGCAGTATTTT. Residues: CASSHARASGRTDTQYF.

The CDR3 sequence: CASSLKLAGQETQYF. CDR3 bases: TGTGCCAGCAGCTTGAAACTAGCGGGCCAAGAGACCCAGTACTTC. The rearrangement links TRBV5-4 to TRBJ2-5; 9 nucleotides match TRBD2. Germline V gene lookup returns CDR1 SGHNT and CDR2 YYREEE (reference sequence). This CDR3 contains 15 residues. Germline trimming cut 1 base from V and 1 base from J; bases unmatched to any gene: 2.

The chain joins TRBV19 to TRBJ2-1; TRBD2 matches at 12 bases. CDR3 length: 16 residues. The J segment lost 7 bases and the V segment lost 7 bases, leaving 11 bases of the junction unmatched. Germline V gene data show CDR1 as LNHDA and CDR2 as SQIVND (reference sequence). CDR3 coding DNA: TGTGCCAGTACCCGTTGGCTAGCGGGAGGGAAGAATGAGCAGTTCTTC. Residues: CASTRWLAGGKNEQFF.

This CDR3 is CASSESRRNSPLHF. DNA for the CDR3: TGTGCCAGCAGTGAAAGTAGGAGGAATTCACCCCTCCACTTT. The rearrangement uses TRBV2 and TRBJ1-6, with D hard to call. Per germline, CDR1 SNHLY and CDR2 FYNNEI. Trimming left V 2 bases short and J 7 bases short, with 9 bases between. This CDR3 comprises 14 residues.

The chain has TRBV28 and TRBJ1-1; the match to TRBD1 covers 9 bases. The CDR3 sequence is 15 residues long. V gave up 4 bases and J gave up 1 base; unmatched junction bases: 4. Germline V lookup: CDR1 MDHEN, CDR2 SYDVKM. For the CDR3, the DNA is TGTGCCAGCAGTTCGGGACAGGGAGGGAACACTGAAGCTTTCTTT. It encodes CASSSGQGGNTEAFF.

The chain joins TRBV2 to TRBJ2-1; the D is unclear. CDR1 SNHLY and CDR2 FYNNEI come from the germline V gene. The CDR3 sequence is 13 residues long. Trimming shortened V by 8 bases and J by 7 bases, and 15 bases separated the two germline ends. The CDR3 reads CASVPTSWNEQFF. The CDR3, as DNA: TGTGCCAGCGTCCCGACAAGTTGGAATGAGCAGTTCTTC.

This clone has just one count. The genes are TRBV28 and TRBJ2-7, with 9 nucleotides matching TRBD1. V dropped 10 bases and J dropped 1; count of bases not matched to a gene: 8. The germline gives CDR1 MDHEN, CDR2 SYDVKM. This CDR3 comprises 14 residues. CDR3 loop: CAITRTGESYEQYF. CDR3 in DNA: TGTGCCATCACCCGGACAGGGGAATCCTACGAGCAGTACTTC.

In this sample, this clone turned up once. The CDR3 nucleotides read TGTGCCAGCTCACTGGGAGTGAGGGAGCTGTTTTTT. Its translation: CASSLGVRELFF. This chain connects TRBV18 to TRBJ2-2; D may be TRBD2 (5 bases). The CDR3 is 12 residues long. Per the germline V gene, CDR1 is KGHSH and CDR2 is LQKENI. V was pared by 4 bases and J by 9 bases, with 9 bases between. The full variable domain, with the rest looked up from reference TRBV18 and TRBJ2-2, is NAGVMQNPRHLVRRRGQEARLRCSPMKGHSHVYWYRQLPEEGLKFMVYLQKENIIDESGMPKERFSAEFPKEGPSILRIQQVVRGDSAAYFCASSLGVRELFFGEGSRLTVL.

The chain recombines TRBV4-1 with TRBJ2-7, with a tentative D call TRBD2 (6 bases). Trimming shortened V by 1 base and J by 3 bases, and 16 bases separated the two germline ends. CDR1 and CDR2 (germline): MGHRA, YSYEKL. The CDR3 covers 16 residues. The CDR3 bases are TGCGCCAGCAGCCAAGTTTTCGGGAGAGGCAACTACGAGCAGTACTTC. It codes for CASSQVFGRGNYEQYF.

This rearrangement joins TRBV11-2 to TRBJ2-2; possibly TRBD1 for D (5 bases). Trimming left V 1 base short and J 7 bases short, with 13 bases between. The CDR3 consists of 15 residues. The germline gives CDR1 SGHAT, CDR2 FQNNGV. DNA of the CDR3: TGTGCCAGCAGCTTAGGGCTCAGGGTCAGCGGGGAGCTGTTTTTT. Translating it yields CASSLGLRVSGELFF.

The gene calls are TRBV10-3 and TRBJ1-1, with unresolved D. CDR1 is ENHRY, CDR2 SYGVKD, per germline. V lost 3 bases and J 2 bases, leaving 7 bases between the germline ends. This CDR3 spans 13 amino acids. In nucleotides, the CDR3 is TGTGCCATCAGTGACAGGATCAACACTGAAGCTTTCTTT. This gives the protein CAISDRINTEAFF.

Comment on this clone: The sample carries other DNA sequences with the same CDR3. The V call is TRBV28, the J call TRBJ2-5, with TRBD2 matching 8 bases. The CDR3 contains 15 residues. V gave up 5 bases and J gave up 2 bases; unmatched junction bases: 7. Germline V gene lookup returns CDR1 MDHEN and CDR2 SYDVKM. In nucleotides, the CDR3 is TGTGCCAGCAGTCTCCTTGCGGGAGGTCAAGAGACCCAGTACTTC. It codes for CASSLLAGGQETQYF.

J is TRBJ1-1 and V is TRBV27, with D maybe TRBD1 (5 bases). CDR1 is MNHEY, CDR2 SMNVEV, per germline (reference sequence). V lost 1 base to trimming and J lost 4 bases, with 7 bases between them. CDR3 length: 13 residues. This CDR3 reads CASSLLGGTEAFF. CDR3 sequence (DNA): TGTGCCAGCAGTTTATTGGGGGGCACTGAAGCTTTCTTT.

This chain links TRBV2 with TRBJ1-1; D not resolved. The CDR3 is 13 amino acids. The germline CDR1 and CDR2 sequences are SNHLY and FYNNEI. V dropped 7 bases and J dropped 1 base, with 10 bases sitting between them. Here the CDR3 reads CASNSEANTEAFF. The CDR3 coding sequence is TGTGCCAGCAATAGTGAGGCGAACACTGAAGCTTTCTTT.